One sample yielded the 11 T cell receptor beta chains listed below, sequenced in a study of memory B cells and T cells in multiple sclerosis. The method was immunoSEQ multiplex PCR; TCRdb's version includes in-frame clones alone and lacks a portion of them. Here the sample spans under 50,000 clones, approximately 80% being singletons. Separate sequencing covered autoproliferating (CFSE-dim) and non-proliferating (CFSE-high) T cells from stimulus-free culture. 5x10^7 CFSE-labeled PBMCs were cultured around 7 days unstimulated, then replicate wells were pooled. These receptors' targets are unknown. The sample comprised PBMCs from blood kept in culture. The receptors come from a human donor with multiple sclerosis.

This chain links TRBV19 with TRBJ2-7; 9 nucleotides match TRBD1. Germline loops: CDR1 LNHDA, CDR2 SQIVND (reference sequence). V gave up 6 bases and J gave up 1 base; unmatched junction bases: 7. The CDR3 spans 15 residues. DNA of the CDR3: TGTGCCAGTAGCGGAGGGACAGGGCCTTCCTACGAGCAGTACTTC. Its protein product is CASSGGTGPSYEQYF.

The J gene is TRBJ1-1, the V gene TRBV9, with D uncertain. Between the trimmed V and J ends, which lost 1 base and 5 bases, there was a span of 12 bases. The germline V gene has CDR1 SGDLS and CDR2 YYNGEE. The CDR3 runs 14 residues. The CDR3 spells CASSVTGGGTEAFF. The CDR3, as DNA: TGTGCCAGCAGCGTAACCGGCGGAGGGACTGAAGCTTTCTTT.

This chain uses TRBV4-1 with TRBJ1-5, with D tentatively TRBD1 (5 bases). Deletions cut 2 bases from V and 6 bases from J, with 14 bases between. The CDR3 sequence is 15 residues long. From germline, CDR1 is MGHRA and CDR2 YSYEKL. The CDR3 loop is CASSQNTVGGQPQHF. The DNA of the CDR3 is TGCGCCAGCAGCCAAAACACGGTTGGGGGTCAGCCCCAGCATTTT.

The chain employs TRBV6-1 and TRBJ1-2; no definite D call. Deletions cut 4 bases from V and 4 bases from J, with 10 bases between. This CDR3 has 13 residues. Germline V lookup: CDR1 MNHNS, CDR2 SASEGT. The CDR3 DNA follows: TGTGCCAGCAGTGGGGGAGTAGGCTATGGCTACACCTTC. Its translation: CASSGGVGYGYTF.

This chain joins TRBV7-8 and TRBJ2-7; 12 nucleotides match TRBD2. CDR3 size: 16 residues. With V trimmed by 2 bases and J by 5 bases, 7 bases remained unmatched. Germline V lookup: CDR1 SGHVS, CDR2 FQNEAQ. The CDR3: CASSLTSGGPPNEQYF. The CDR3, as DNA: TGTGCCAGCAGCTTAACTAGCGGGGGGCCCCCCAACGAGCAGTACTTC.

This clone was counted only a few times. This sequence joins TRBV7-8 and TRBJ1-3, with 8 bases aligning to TRBD1. Germline CDR1 and CDR2: SGHVS and FQNEAQ. There are 15 residues in the CDR3. Trimming removed 5 bases from V and 4 bases from J; junction bases left unmatched: 7. The CDR3 reads CASSTLTGVGNTIYF. CDR3 DNA sequence: TGTGCCAGCAGCACGCTGACAGGGGTCGGAAACACCATATATTTT.

The chain employs TRBV29-1 and TRBJ2-7; possible D gene TRBD1, 5 bases. The V end lost 4 bases, the J end lost 6 bases, and 13 bases lay between the germline ends. Per the germline V gene, CDR1 is SQVTM and CDR2 is ANQGSEA. This CDR3 contains 12 residues. CDR3 loop: CSVGQGNVEQYF. CDR3 in DNA: TGCAGCGTTGGGCAGGGAAATGTCGAGCAGTACTTC.

This sequence joins TRBV5-6 and TRBJ1-1, with 8 positions matching TRBD1. The CDR3 loop spans 17 amino acids. V lost 3 bases to trimming and J lost 1 base; unmatched junction nucleotides: 11. Germline values: CDR1 SGHDT, CDR2 YYEEEE. As DNA, the CDR3 is TGTGCCAGCAGCTCTCCCGGGACAGGCTATCGGAACACTGAAGCTTTCTTT. This gives the protein CASSSPGTGYRNTEAFF.

This chain uses TRBV4-1 with TRBJ2-5; 8 bases agree with TRBD2. There are 15 residues in the CDR3. The germline V gene has CDR1 MGHRA and CDR2 YSYEKL. With V trimmed by 3 bases and J by 5 bases, 8 bases remained unmatched. Here the CDR3 reads CASSHPGLAGETQYF. CDR3 nucleotides: TGCGCCAGCAGCCATCCTGGACTAGCTGGTGAGACCCAGTACTTC.

The V and J genes are TRBV19 and TRBJ1-5; 8 bases agree with TRBD1. The V gene's germline CDR1 is LNHDA and CDR2 SQIVND (reference sequence). This CDR3 comprises 15 residues. V lost 4 bases, J lost 3 bases, and 5 bases stayed unmatched. CDR3 coding DNA: TGTGCCAGTAGTACGGACAGGGCGGCCAATCAGCCCCAGCATTTT. This gives the protein CASSTDRAANQPQHF.

The genes are TRBV10-3 and TRBJ2-1; 9 nucleotides match TRBD2. Germline V gene data show CDR1 as ENHRY and CDR2 as SYGVKD. The CDR3 length is 18 residues. The J segment lost 5 bases and the V segment lost 0 bases, leaving 11 bases of the junction unmatched. CDR3 in amino acids: CAISESSVRTSVNNEQFF. As DNA, the CDR3 is TGTGCCATCAGTGAGTCTAGTGTCAGGACTAGCGTCAACAATGAGCAGTTCTTC.